Given below is one T cell receptor (beta chain) in context. Its target is unknown. ViraFEST assay sequencing came after antigen-specific CD4+ T cells were expanded with viral peptide pools. At the end of about ten days of culture, CD4+ T cells were isolated. It was between March and December 2020 that the person had a SARS-CoV-2 infection confirmed by PCR. Cultures used approximately 2 million PBMC per well, approximately 10 IU/ml IL-2 and around 9.5 ug/ml peptides. The sample comes from a study of vaccination effects on CD4 cells after COVID-19. Background on the study: Either the BNT162b2 or mRNA-1273 vaccine was given to participants in two doses. Findings and limits, study-wide: Convalescent patients' post-vaccine spike repertoire was mostly distinct vaccine-induced clones. The study had few convalescent patients and no early post-infection timepoints.

This CDR3 region has 13 residues. V gave up 7 bases and J gave up 4 bases, with 13 bases separating them. Only in-frame clones appear in the TCRdb table, and some are missing; sequencing was by immunoSEQ multiplex PCR. The sample shows roughly 25,000 clones, roughly 77% of them seen only once. The TCR sequence derives from a human donor who had a prior SARS-CoV-2 infection. The specimen comprised CD4+ T cells from PBMCs cultured with HCoV-NL63 spike peptides, sampled before COVID-19 vaccination. The V gene is TRBV12-3 or TRBV12-4, the J gene TRBJ1-1; D uncertain. The CDR3 DNA reads TGTGCCAGCAACTTGCTCAGGAGCACTGAAGCTTTCTTT. Translation: CASNLLRSTEAFF.